The rows below give T cell receptor beta chains drawn from one sample of a study of blood T cell repertoires in COVID-19. Some clones are missing from TCRdb's copy, which holds only in-frame ones; the method was immunoSEQ multiplex PCR. Altogether around 30,000 clones are present, 90% being singletons, with the ten largest covering approximately 1.5%. The sequenced sample consisted of peripheral blood. Every receptor here comes from a man in his sixties with active COVID-19. The CDR3 runs from the conserved cysteine through the conserved F or W. The D gene is left open where the match is weak. The size field is filled for only some rows; it gives once, few, many or a size class.

CASSKGGGGAGDGYTF,TGTGCCAGCAGCAAAGGAGGGGGGGGCGCCGGAGATGGCTACACCTTC,TRBJ1-2,.,few,TRBV21-1
CASSPREGGQPQHF,TGTGCCAGCAGTCCGAGGGAGGGAGGTCAGCCCCAGCATTTT,TRBJ1-5,.,.,TRBV27
CASSGTGGFTEAFF,TGTGCCAGCAGTGGGACAGGGGGCTTCACTGAAGCTTTCTTT,TRBJ1-1,TRBD1,few,TRBV25-1
CASSKQGAGGYTF,TGTGCCAGCAGCAAACAGGGGGCCGGAGGCTACACCTTC,TRBJ1-2,TRBD1,once,TRBV7-9
CASSSDTRSHEKLFF,TGTGCCAGCAGTTCCGACACGAGAAGTCATGAAAAACTGTTTTTT,TRBJ1-4,.,.,TRBV6-2/TRBV6-3
CASSQWGAHYGYTF,TGCGCCAGCAGTCAATGGGGAGCCCACTATGGCTACACCTTC,TRBJ1-2,.,.,TRBV23-1
CASSQRLAVAGFYNEQFF,TGCGCCAGCAGCCAACGACTGGCCGTAGCGGGGTTTTACAATGAGCAGTTCTTC,TRBJ2-1,TRBD2,once,TRBV4-1
CASSHPMTGGTDRTYGYTF,TGCGCCAGCAGCCACCCGATGACAGGGGGTACGGATCGGACTTATGGCTACACCTTC,TRBJ1-2,TRBD1,.,TRBV4-1
CASGNREMSYEQYF,TGTGCCAGCGGTAACAGGGAAATGTCCTACGAGCAGTACTTC,TRBJ2-7,.,few,TRBV13
CASSFGGAPYEQYF,TGTGCCAGCAGCTTCGGCGGGGCCCCCTACGAGCAGTACTTC,TRBJ2-7,.,.,TRBV13
CASSQDRGGAETQYF,TGTGCCAGCAGCCAAGATAGAGGGGGGGCGGAGACCCAGTACTTC,TRBJ2-5,.,.,TRBV3-1/TRBV3-2
CASSEAGKRANEKLFF,TGTGCCAGCAGTGAAGCGGGAAAGCGGGCTAATGAAAAACTGTTTTTT,TRBJ1-4,.,.,TRBV2
CASSRTSGAYNEQFF,TGTGCCAGCAGTAGGACTAGCGGGGCCTACAATGAGCAGTTCTTC,TRBJ2-1,TRBD2,.,TRBV6-5
CSVRSGIEAFF,TGCAGCGTCCGGTCGGGGATTGAAGCTTTCTTT,TRBJ1-1,.,.,TRBV29-1